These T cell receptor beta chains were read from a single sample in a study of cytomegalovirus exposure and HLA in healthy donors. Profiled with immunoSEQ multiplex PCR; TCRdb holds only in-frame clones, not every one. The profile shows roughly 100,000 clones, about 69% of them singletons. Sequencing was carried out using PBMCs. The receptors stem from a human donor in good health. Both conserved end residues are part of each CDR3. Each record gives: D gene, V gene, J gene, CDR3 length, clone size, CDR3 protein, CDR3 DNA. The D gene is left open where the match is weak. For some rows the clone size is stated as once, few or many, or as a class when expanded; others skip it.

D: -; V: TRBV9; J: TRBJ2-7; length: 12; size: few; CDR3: CASSVEGGEQYF; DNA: TGTGCCAGCAGCGTAGAGGGAGGCGAGCAGTACTTC
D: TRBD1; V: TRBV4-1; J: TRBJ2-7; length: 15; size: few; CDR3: CASSQTGTGGYEQYF; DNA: TGCGCCAGCAGCCAGACCGGGACAGGGGGCTACGAGCAGTACTTC
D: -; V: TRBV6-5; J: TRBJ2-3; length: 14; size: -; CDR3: CASREAGRADTQYF; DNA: TGTGCCAGCAGAGAGGCGGGCCGGGCAGATACGCAGTATTTT
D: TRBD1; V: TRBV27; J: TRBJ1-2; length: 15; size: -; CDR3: CASGDRQGKVYGYTF; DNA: TGTGCCAGCGGGGACAGACAGGGTAAAGTCTATGGCTACACCTTC
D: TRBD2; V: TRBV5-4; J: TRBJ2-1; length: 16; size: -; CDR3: CASSLDSGRANNEQFF; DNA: TGTGCCAGCAGCTTGGATAGCGGGAGGGCCAACAATGAGCAGTTCTTC
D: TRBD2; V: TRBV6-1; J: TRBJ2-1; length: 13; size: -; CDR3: CASRRTSENEQFF; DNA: TGTGCCAGCAGACGGACTAGCGAGAATGAGCAGTTCTTC
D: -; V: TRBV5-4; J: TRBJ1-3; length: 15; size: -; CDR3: CASSLFTGSGNTIYF; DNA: TGTGCCAGCAGCTTGTTTACAGGGTCCGGAAACACCATATATTTT
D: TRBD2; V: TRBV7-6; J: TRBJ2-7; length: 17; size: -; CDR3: CASSSSRGLAGAHEQYF; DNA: TGTGCCAGCAGCTCATCGCGCGGCCTAGCGGGGGCCCACGAGCAGTACTTC
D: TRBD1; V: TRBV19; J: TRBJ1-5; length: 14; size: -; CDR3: CASNPGQGYQPQHF; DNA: TGTGCCAGTAACCCGGGACAGGGTTATCAGCCCCAGCATTTT
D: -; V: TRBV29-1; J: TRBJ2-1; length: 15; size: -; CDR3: CSVATRMRVGNEQFF; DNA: TGCAGCGTCGCGACACGGATGAGAGTGGGCAATGAGCAGTTCTTC
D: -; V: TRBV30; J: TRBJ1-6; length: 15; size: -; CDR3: CAWSPHSSYNSPLHF; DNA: TGTGCCTGGAGTCCCCACAGCTCCTATAATTCACCCCTCCACTTT
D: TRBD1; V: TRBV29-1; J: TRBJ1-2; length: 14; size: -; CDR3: CSVAVGQGASGYTF; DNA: TGCAGCGTTGCGGTGGGACAGGGGGCATCTGGCTACACCTTC
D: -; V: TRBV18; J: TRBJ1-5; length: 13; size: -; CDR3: CASAVGGNQPQHF; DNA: TGTGCCAGCGCCGTCGGGGGCAATCAGCCCCAGCATTTT
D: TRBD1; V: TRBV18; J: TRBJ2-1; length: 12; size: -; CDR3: CASGGQIYEQFF; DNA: TGTGCCAGTGGGGGACAGATCTATGAGCAGTTCTTC
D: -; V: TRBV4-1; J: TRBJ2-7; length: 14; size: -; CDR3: CASSHERTVPEQYF; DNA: TGCGCCAGCAGCCACGAACGGACAGTTCCCGAGCAGTACTTC
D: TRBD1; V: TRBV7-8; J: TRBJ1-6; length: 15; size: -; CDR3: CASSLGPGQPSPLHF; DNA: TGTGCCAGCAGCTTAGGCCCGGGACAGCCTTCACCCCTCCACTTT
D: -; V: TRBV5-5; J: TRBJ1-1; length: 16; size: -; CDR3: CASSLSLRNMNTEAFF; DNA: TGTGCCAGCAGCTTATCACTCAGGAACATGAACACTGAAGCTTTCTTT
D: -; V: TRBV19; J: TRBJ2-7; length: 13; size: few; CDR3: CASSIGQGIEQYF; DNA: TGTGCCAGTAGTATAGGCCAGGGGATCGAGCAGTACTTC
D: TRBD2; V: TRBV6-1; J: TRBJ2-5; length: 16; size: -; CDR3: CASSESRGLGEETQYF; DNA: TGTGCCAGCAGTGAATCAAGGGGACTAGGGGAAGAGACCCAGTACTTC
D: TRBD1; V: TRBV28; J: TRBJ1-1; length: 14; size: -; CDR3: CASSSRTGSTEAFF; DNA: TGTGCCAGCAGTTCCAGGACAGGGAGTACTGAAGCTTTCTTT
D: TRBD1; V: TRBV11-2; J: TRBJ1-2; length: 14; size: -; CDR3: CASSSTGVNYGYTF; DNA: TGTGCCAGCAGCTCGACAGGGGTGAACTATGGCTACACCTTC
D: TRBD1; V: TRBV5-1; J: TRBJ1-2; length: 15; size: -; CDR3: CASSSLTGGVDGYTF; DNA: TGCGCCAGCAGTTCGCTAACAGGGGGCGTTGATGGCTACACCTTC
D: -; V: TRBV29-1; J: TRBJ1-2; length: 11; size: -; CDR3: CSALGGAGYTF; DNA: TGCAGCGCTCTCGGGGGGGCTGGCTACACCTTC
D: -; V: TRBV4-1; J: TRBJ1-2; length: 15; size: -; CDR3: CASSQLQGSDYGYTF; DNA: TGCGCCAGCAGCCAATTACAGGGTTCTGACTATGGCTACACCTTC
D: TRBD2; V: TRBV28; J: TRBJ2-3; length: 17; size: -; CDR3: CASSNTLFSGNTDTQYF; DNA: TGTGCCAGCAGCAACACCCTTTTTAGCGGGAACACAGATACGCAGTATTTT
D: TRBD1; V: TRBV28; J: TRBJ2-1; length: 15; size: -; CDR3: CASSRQGSPYNEQFF; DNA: TGTGCCAGCAGTCGACAGGGGAGTCCCTACAATGAGCAGTTCTTC
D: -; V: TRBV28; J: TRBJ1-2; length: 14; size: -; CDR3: CASSSAGISYGYTF; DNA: TGTGCCAGCAGTTCAGCAGGGATTAGCTATGGCTACACCTTC
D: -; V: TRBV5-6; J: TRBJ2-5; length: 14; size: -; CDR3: CASSLGLAVTMQYF; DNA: TGTGCCAGCAGCTTGGGTTTGGCAGTTACCATGCAGTACTTC
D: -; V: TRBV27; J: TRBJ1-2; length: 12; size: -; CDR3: CASRILGGVYTF; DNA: TGTGCCAGCAGAATCCTCGGAGGCGTCTACACCTTC
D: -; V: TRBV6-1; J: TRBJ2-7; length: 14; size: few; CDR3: CATSSGEFGREQYF; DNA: TGTGCCACCTCAAGCGGAGAGTTCGGTCGGGAGCAGTACTTC
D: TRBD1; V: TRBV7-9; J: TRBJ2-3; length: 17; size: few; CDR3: CASSLGALGTDTDTQYF; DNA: TGTGCCAGCAGCTTAGGGGCCCTAGGGACAGATACAGATACGCAGTATTTT
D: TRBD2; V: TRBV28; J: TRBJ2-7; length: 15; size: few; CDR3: CASSFGTTVSYEQYF; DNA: TGTGCCAGCAGTTTCGGGACTACCGTCTCCTACGAGCAGTACTTC
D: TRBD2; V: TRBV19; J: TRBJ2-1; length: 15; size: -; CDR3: CASSIEARETLEQFF; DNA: TGTGCCAGTAGTATAGAGGCGCGGGAGACGCTTGAGCAGTTCTTC
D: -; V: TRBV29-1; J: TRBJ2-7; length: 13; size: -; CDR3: CSVVDSSSYEQYF; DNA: TGCAGCGTGGTTGACAGTAGCTCCTACGAGCAGTACTTC
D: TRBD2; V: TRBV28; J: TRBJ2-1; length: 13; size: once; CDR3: CASSLSAGYEQFF; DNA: TGTGCCAGCAGTTTATCAGCGGGATATGAGCAGTTCTTC
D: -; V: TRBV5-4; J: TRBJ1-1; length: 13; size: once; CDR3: CASSLGGGTEAFF; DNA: TGTGCCAGCAGCTTGGGCGGAGGCACTGAAGCTTTCTTT
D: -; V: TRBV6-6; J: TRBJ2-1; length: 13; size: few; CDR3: CASSYSVGDKQFF; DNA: TGTGCCAGCAGTTACTCGGTTGGAGATAAGCAGTTCTTC
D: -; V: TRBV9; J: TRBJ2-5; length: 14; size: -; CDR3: CASSASGQSETQYF; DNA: TGTGCCAGCAGCGCGAGCGGCCAGTCGGAGACCCAGTACTTC
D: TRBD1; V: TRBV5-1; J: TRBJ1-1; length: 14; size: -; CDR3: CASSAGTGNAEAFF; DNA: TGCGCCAGCAGCGCCGGGACAGGGAACGCTGAAGCTTTCTTT
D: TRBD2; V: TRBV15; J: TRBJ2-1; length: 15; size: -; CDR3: CATALAGGPSDEQFF; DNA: TGTGCCACCGCTTTAGCGGGAGGCCCTTCCGATGAGCAGTTCTTC
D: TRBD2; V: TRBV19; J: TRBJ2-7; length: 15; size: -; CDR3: CASSLLAGGSYEQYF; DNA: TGTGCCAGTAGCCTCCTAGCGGGAGGCTCCTACGAGCAGTACTTC
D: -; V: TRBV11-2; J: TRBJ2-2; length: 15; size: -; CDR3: CASSSQGVGVPELFF; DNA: TGTGCCAGCAGCTCCCAGGGCGTGGGCGTCCCGGAGCTGTTTTTT
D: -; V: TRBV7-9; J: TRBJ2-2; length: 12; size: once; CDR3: CSSSFQGGELFF; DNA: TGTTCCAGCAGCTTCCAGGGCGGGGAGCTGTTTTTT
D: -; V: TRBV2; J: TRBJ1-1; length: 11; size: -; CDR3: CATGRNTEAFF; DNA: TGTGCCACCGGGAGGAACACTGAAGCTTTCTTT
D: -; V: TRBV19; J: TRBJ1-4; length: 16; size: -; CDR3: CASSPDRLATNEKLFF; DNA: TGTGCCAGTAGTCCGGACAGATTGGCAACTAATGAAAAACTGTTTTTT
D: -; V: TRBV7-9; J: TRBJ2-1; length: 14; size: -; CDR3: CASSSGVSYNEQFF; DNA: TGTGCCAGCAGCTCAGGGGTCTCCTACAATGAGCAGTTCTTC
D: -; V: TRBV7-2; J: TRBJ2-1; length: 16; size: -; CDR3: CASSLGDRVPYNEQFF; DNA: TGTGCCAGCAGCTTGGGTGACCGGGTTCCCTACAATGAGCAGTTCTTC
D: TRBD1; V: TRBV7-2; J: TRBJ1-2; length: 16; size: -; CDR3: CASSPRTGTANYGYTF; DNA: TGTGCCAGCAGCCCGCGGACAGGGACAGCTAACTATGGCTACACCTTC
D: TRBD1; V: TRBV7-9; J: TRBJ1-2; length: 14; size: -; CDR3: CASSRGQGIFGYTF; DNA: TGTGCCAGCAGCCGTGGACAGGGGATATTTGGCTACACCTTC
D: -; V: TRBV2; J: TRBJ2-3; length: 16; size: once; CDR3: CASSKSLDISTDTQYF; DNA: TGTGCCAGCAGTAAATCGTTGGACATCTCCACAGATACGCAGTATTTT
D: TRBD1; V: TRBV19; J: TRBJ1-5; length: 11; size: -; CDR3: CATYGRGRGNF; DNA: TGTGCCACCTACGGGAGGGGGCGCGGGAATTTT
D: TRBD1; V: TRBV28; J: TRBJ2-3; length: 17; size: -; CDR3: CASSHPRTGSSTDTQYF; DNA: TGTGCCAGCAGTCACCCCCGGACAGGTTCTAGCACAGATACGCAGTATTTT